A single sample is the source of the 28 T cell receptor beta chains below, sequenced in a study of memory CD4+ T cells and cytomegalovirus serostatus. Single viable CD3+CD4+CD8-CD45RO+ cells were sorted as the memory CD4+ T cells. Some clones are missing from TCRdb's copy, which holds only in-frame ones; the method was immunoSEQ multiplex PCR. The profile shows over 65,000 clones, under 80% of them singletons. Sample: memory CD4+ T cells from blood. The receptors were gathered from an adult in good health and CMV-seropositive.

The V and J genes are TRBV5-1 and TRBJ2-3, with 11 positions matching TRBD2. J lost 5 bases, V lost 0 bases, and 5 bases had no gene match. The CDR3 extends over 16 amino acids. Looked up from germline, CDR1 is SGHRS and CDR2 is YFSETQ. The CDR3 DNA reads as TGCGCCAGCAGCTTGGAGGCTAGCGGGAGGCAAGATACGCAGTATTTT. This translates into CASSLEASGRQDTQYF. The full variable domain, its missing parts supplied by reference TRBV5-1 and TRBJ2-3, is KAGVTQTPRYLIKTRGQQVTLSCSPISGHRSVSWYQQTPGQGLQFLFEYFSETQRNKGNFPGRFSGRQFSNSRSEMNVSTLELGDSALYLCASSLEASGRQDTQYFGPGTRLTVL.

J is TRBJ2-3 and V is TRBV5-4; 14 bases align to TRBD2. The germline gives CDR1 SGHNT, CDR2 YYREEE (reference sequence). V was pared by 0 bases and J by 8 bases, with 5 bases of the junction left unmatched. This CDR3 has 16 amino acids. This CDR3 is CASSLDGTSGSGTQYF. The DNA for the CDR3 is TGTGCCAGCAGCTTGGACGGGACTAGCGGGAGTGGTACGCAGTATTTT.

The CDR3 bases are TGTGCCATCACCCCAGGGACAGGCGTGAGCGGGAGCAGCACAGATACGCAGTATTTT. This translates into CAITPGTGVSGSSTDTQYF. The J gene is TRBJ2-3, the V gene TRBV10-3; D tentatively reads TRBD1 or TRBD2 (8 bases each). The CDR3 runs to 19 residues. Germline CDR1 ENHRY, CDR2 SYGVKD. Trimming removed 7 bases from V and 0 bases from J, with 26 bases in between.

The genes are TRBV15 and TRBJ2-6, with D maybe TRBD1 (6 bases). Trimming removed 8 bases at V and 2 bases at J, with 16 bases between. The CDR3 covers 16 residues. Per germline, CDR1 LNHNV and CDR2 YYDKDF (reference sequence). CDR3 in amino acids: CATGGLHKAGANVLTF. In DNA, the CDR3 is TGTGCCACCGGGGGCCTCCATAAGGCTGGGGCCAACGTCCTGACTTTC.

The V call is TRBV11-3, the J call TRBJ1-6; D uncertain. Germline CDR1 and CDR2: SGHNT and YENEEA. The CDR3 loop spans 13 amino acids. The V end was cut by 0 bases, the J end by 8 bases, with 5 bases between. CDR3 region: CASSLDRYSPLHF. CDR3 coding DNA: TGTGCCAGCAGCTTAGACAGATATTCACCCCTCCACTTT.

A single count supports this clone. This rearrangement joins TRBV30 to TRBJ1-5, with unresolved D. Germline CDR1 is GTSNPN and CDR2 is SVGIG (reference sequence). The CDR3 loop spans 12 amino acids. V was shortened by 3 bases and J by 7 bases, with 10 bases between the two germline ends. The CDR3 loop reads CAWSADDQPQHF. The CDR3 DNA reads as TGTGCCTGGAGCGCCGACGACCAGCCCCAGCATTTT.

The V gene is TRBV19, the J gene TRBJ1-3; D not certain. Trimming removed 7 bases from V and 4 bases from J, with 17 bases in between. Germline lookup yields CDR1 LNHDA and CDR2 SQIVND (reference sequence). The CDR3 is 15 residues long. CDR3 sequence (DNA): TGTGCCAGTATCCCGAAAAGGGAGGCAGGAAACACCATATATTTT. Its translation is CASIPKREAGNTIYF.

This chain links TRBV12-5 with TRBJ2-3; TRBD2 is a possible D gene (6 bases). The length of the CDR3 is 14 residues. Deletions cut 3 bases from V and 1 base from J, with 8 bases between. Germline lookup yields CDR1 LGHNT and CDR2 FRNRAP. CDR3 loop: CASGLGGGTDTQYF. DNA of the CDR3: TGTGCTAGTGGTTTAGGCGGGGGCACAGATACGCAGTATTTT.

The V call is TRBV2, the J call TRBJ2-2; no firm D call. The CDR3 contains 15 residues. Trimming cost V 5 bases and J 0 bases, with 10 bases left between them. Germline V gene data show CDR1 as SNHLY and CDR2 as FYNNEI. The CDR3 here is CASSKLTANTGELFF. In DNA, the CDR3 is TGTGCCAGCAGTAAACTCACTGCGAACACCGGGGAGCTGTTTTTT.

The chain employs TRBV15 and TRBJ2-1, with 8 bases aligning to TRBD2. Trimming took 4 bases from V and 6 from J; bases not matched to a gene: 8. This CDR3 is 15 amino acids long. Germline loops: CDR1 LNHNV, CDR2 YYDKDF (reference sequence). Here the CDR3 reads CATSTPRGTSNEQFF. The CDR3 DNA reads as TGTGCCACCAGCACCCCCCGGGGGACTAGCAATGAGCAGTTCTTC.

V is TRBV5-1 and J is TRBJ1-1; D gene unclear. The CDR3 loop spans 14 amino acids. Germline CDR1 reads SGHRS; CDR2 reads YFSETQ. V was pared by 5 bases and J by 0 bases, with 11 bases between. For the CDR3, the DNA is TGCGCCAGCAGGTCTGACACGTTGAACACTGAAGCTTTCTTT. Translating it yields CASRSDTLNTEAFF. The full variable domain, with the rest looked up from reference TRBV5-1 and TRBJ1-1, is KAGVTQTPRYLIKTRGQQVTLSCSPISGHRSVSWYQQTPGQGLQFLFEYFSETQRNKGNFPGRFSGRQFSNSRSEMNVSTLELGDSALYLCASRSDTLNTEAFFGQGTRLTVV.

This rearrangement joins TRBV29-1 to TRBJ1-1; 7 bases line up with TRBD1. The V gene's germline CDR1 is SQVTM and CDR2 ANQGSEA. With 6 bases clipped from V and 4 bases from J, the junction kept 11 bases outside the gene matches. The CDR3 has 14 amino acids. The CDR3 sequence is CSVTPSGGSTEAFF. In DNA form, the CDR3 reads TGCAGCGTGACCCCTTCAGGGGGAAGCACTGAAGCTTTCTTT.

The chain couples TRBV5-1 to TRBJ2-1; the D is unclear. CDR3 length: 11 amino acids. Trimming pared 0 bases from V and 10 bases from J, leaving 5 bases between. CDR1 SGHRS and CDR2 YFSETQ come from the germline V gene. CDR3 DNA: TGCGCCAGCAGCTTGGTAGACGAGCAGTTCTTC. Its translation is CASSLVDEQFF.

J is TRBJ1-2 and V is TRBV23-1; 9 positions match TRBD1. TRBV23-1 is marked as an open reading frame, function uncertain. This CDR3 region has 23 residues. V gave up 4 bases and J gave up 4 bases; unmatched junction bases: 31. The DNA of the CDR3 is TGCGCCAGCAGTCTCTTTGGTGACTTCTTTTTCGGGACAGGGAAAATGAGGCGCTATGGCTACACCTTC. Translating gives CASSLFGDFFFGTGKMRRYGYTF.

This rearrangement joins TRBV5-1 to TRBJ2-7, with 11 bases fitting TRBD1. There are 15 residues in the CDR3. Germline values: CDR1 SGHRS, CDR2 YFSETQ. With V trimmed by 0 bases and J by 5 bases, 4 bases remained unmatched. The CDR3 protein is CASSLAGTGGDEQYF. The CDR3 coding sequence is TGCGCCAGCAGCTTGGCCGGGACAGGGGGGGACGAGCAGTACTTC.

The CDR3 bases are TGCGCCAGCAGCTTATTCCCGGGACAGGGGGCGAGTGAGCAGTTCTTC. It is translated as CASSLFPGQGASEQFF. The V and J genes are TRBV5-1 and TRBJ2-1; 12 bases agree with TRBD1. J gave up 9 bases and V 2 bases, and 9 bases lay outside the gene matches. The CDR3 has 16 amino acids. Germline CDR1 and CDR2: SGHRS and YFSETQ.

This chain links TRBV5-1 with TRBJ2-1, with 11 bases that match TRBD2. The trim removed 4 bases at V and 4 bases at J, leaving 7 bases unmatched. The CDR3 has 16 amino acids. The V gene's germline CDR1 is SGHRS and CDR2 YFSETQ. The CDR3 DNA reads TGCGCCAGCAGCCCCGGGACTAGCGGACCATACAATGAGCAGTTCTTC. Its protein product is CASSPGTSGPYNEQFF.

The V gene is TRBV19, the J gene TRBJ1-5, with TRBD1 matching 7 bases. The germline gives CDR1 LNHDA, CDR2 SQIVND (reference sequence). Trimming removed 11 bases from V and 0 bases from J; junction bases left unmatched: 13. This CDR3 region has 16 residues. CDR3 coding DNA: TGTGCCTGCTCTCAAGGGACAGCTTATAGCAATCAGCCCCAGCATTTT. It translates to CACSQGTAYSNQPQHF.

Turning to this clone: Other DNA sequences of this sample code for an identical CDR3. The chain links TRBV19 to TRBJ1-2; no reliable D call. CDR1 is LNHDA, CDR2 SQIVND, per germline (reference sequence). V shed 3 bases and J shed 0 bases, with 5 bases lying between them. The CDR3 extends over 13 amino acids. The CDR3 reads CASSITPNYGYTF. As DNA, the CDR3 is TGTGCCAGTAGTATCACCCCTAACTATGGCTACACCTTC.

The gene calls are TRBV9 and TRBJ2-3, with TRBD2 identical over 8 bases. The trim removed 3 bases at V and 6 bases at J, leaving 18 bases unmatched. The CDR3 has 18 amino acids. Per germline, CDR1 SGDLS and CDR2 YYNGEE. CDR3 loop: CASSGRRPLAGNRDTQYF. CDR3 sequence (DNA): TGTGCCAGCAGCGGCCGAAGACCCTTAGCGGGAAATCGTGATACGCAGTATTTT. The full variable domain, completed using reference TRBV9 and TRBJ2-3, is DSGVTQTPKHLITATGQRVTLRCSPRSGDLSVYWYQQSLDQGLQFLIQYYNGEERAKGNILERFSAQQFPDLHSELNLSSLELGDSALYFCASSGRRPLAGNRDTQYFGPGTRLTVL.

This rearrangement joins TRBV7-9 to TRBJ2-7; D is unclear. Germline V gene lookup returns CDR1 SEHNR and CDR2 FQNEAQ (reference sequence). This CDR3 comprises 13 residues. V was clipped by 0 bases and J by 4 bases, with 7 bases between them. The CDR3 loop reads CASSLAHLYEQYF. As DNA, the CDR3 is TGTGCCAGCAGCTTAGCCCACCTATACGAGCAGTACTTC.

This chain links TRBV7-2 with TRBJ1-2; TRBD1 aligns across 10 bases. The CDR3 loop spans 15 amino acids. From germline, CDR1 is SGHTA and CDR2 FQGNSA. Unmatched junction bases numbered 13, after V lost 7 bases and J lost 8 bases. CDR3 coding DNA: TGTGCCAGCACCCGACCGGGACAGGGGATGAAAGGCTACACCTTC. Its protein product is CASTRPGQGMKGYTF.

V usage is TRBV7-8 and J usage is TRBJ2-7, with a weak D call TRBD2 (5 bases). Germline V gene lookup returns CDR1 SGHVS and CDR2 FQNEAQ. V was cut by 1 base and J by 2 bases, with 9 bases left in between. This CDR3 comprises 14 residues. CDR3 region: CASSLVSGAYEQYV. The CDR3 bases are TGTGCCAGCAGCTTAGTAAGCGGAGCCTACGAGCAGTACGTC.

The rearrangement links TRBV5-1 to TRBJ2-2; 7 bases are shared with TRBD2. The CDR3 totals 15 residues. Germline V gene lookup returns CDR1 SGHRS and CDR2 YFSETQ. V lost 3 bases, J lost 2 bases, and 4 bases stayed unmatched. CDR3 DNA: TGCGCCAGCAGCTCGGGGGACTACAACACCGGGGAGCTGTTTTTT. Encoded protein: CASSSGDYNTGELFF.

The rearrangement links TRBV12-5 to TRBJ1-1; no definite D call. Germline CDR1 and CDR2: LGHNT and FRNRAP. V lost 1 base, J lost 5 bases, and 8 bases lay in between. The CDR3 totals 13 residues. Here the CDR3 reads CASGLEAGTEAFF. The CDR3 DNA sequence: TGTGCTAGTGGTTTGGAAGCGGGGACTGAAGCTTTCTTT.

The J gene is TRBJ2-3, the V gene TRBV9, with TRBD2 matching over 10 bases. Germline V CDR1 and CDR2: SGDLS, YYNGEE. The CDR3 has 15 residues. V lost 3 bases, J lost 1 base, and 2 bases stayed unmatched. CDR3 in DNA: TGTGCCAGCAGCGGTACTAGCGGGGGCACAGATACGCAGTATTTT. Translated, it gives CASSGTSGGTDTQYF. The variable domain in full, with the rest retrieved from reference TRBV9 and TRBJ2-3, is DSGVTQTPKHLITATGQRVTLRCSPRSGDLSVYWYQQSLDQGLQFLIQYYNGEERAKGNILERFSAQQFPDLHSELNLSSLELGDSALYFCASSGTSGGTDTQYFGPGTRLTVL.

The chain uses TRBV7-2 and TRBJ1-1; D remains unclear. Germline CDR1 and CDR2: SGHTA and FQGNSA. The CDR3 covers 13 residues. Trimming cost V 1 base and J 5 bases, with 8 bases left between them. For the CDR3, the DNA is TGTGCCAGCAGCTTAGTGGGAGCGACTGAAGCTTTCTTT. Translation: CASSLVGATEAFF.

J is TRBJ2-3 and V is TRBV4-1; 11 nucleotides align to TRBD2. The CDR3 is 18 residues long. The J segment lost 1 base and the V segment lost 0 bases, leaving 6 bases of the junction unmatched. The germline CDR1 and CDR2 sequences are MGHRA and YSYEKL. The CDR3 DNA reads TGCGCCAGCAGCCAAGATACTAGCGGGAGCGCGGGCACAGATACGCAGTATTTT. This translates into CASSQDTSGSAGTDTQYF.